The T cell receptor (beta chain) described here comes from a study of metastatic and nonmetastatic thyroid tumors. With MiXCR, TCRdb reprocessed the PCR reads. The sample lists around 89,000 clones; under 15% were seen once. General study points: Reportedly, malignant thyroid tumors had significantly higher TCR beta diversity than benign nodules, in blood and tumor.

Treatment of any kind had been given to no patient before thyroid surgery. This clone was seen repeatedly, ten times or more. Its antigen remains unidentified. After removal of 1 base from V and 4 bases from J, the junction contained 4 bases not matched to a gene. Germline CDR1 and CDR2: MNHNS and SASEGT. The CDR3 spans 15 residues. Sequenced: blood. The chain couples TRBV6-1 to TRBJ2-7, with 10 nucleotides matching TRBD2. The TCR originated in a female donor with papillary thyroid cancer or a benign thyroid nodule (not recorded which). Some clones in this sample may be carry-over from other donors' samples. The CDR3 nucleotides are TGTGCCAGCAGTGAAGTAGCGGGGGGAGCATACGAGCAGTACTTC. Encoded protein: CASSEVAGGAYEQYF.